This TCR beta chain was identified during a study of identical twins. A single record per CDR3 protein comes from TCRdb applying MiXCR to the 5' RACE reads. Here the sample spans 500,000 or so distinct CDR3 sequences, around 20% being singletons. Germline V gene data show CDR1 as SGHVS and CDR2 as FNYEAQ. V lost 3 bases and J 7 bases, leaving 10 bases between the germline ends. The CDR3 contains 13 residues. This clonotype was seen a few times. In addition, the sample was reused for a study of T cells expressing NK-cell markers. That work contributes: Eight donors were sequenced, seven testing HCMV-seropositive and one testing seronegative. The CD3+CD56-NKG2C+ fraction was also led by these clonotypes in a few donors. Certain NKG2C+ T cell clones were expanded, and their HCMV specificity remained unclear.

This TCR was recovered from a woman aged 18 to 35 in good health. The chain couples TRBV7-6 to TRBJ2-1; the D is unclear. Sequenced: CD4+ T cells sorted from blood. DNA of the CDR3: TGTGCCAGCAGCTTCACAGATGAAAATGAGCAGTTCTTC. It specifies CASSFTDENEQFF.